The 6 T cell receptor beta chains below were found in one sample sequenced in a study of spatial heterogeneity in lung cancer. TCRdb re-called the 5' RACE reads with MiXCR, one entry per CDR3 protein. This table holds tens of thousands of distinct CDR3 sequences, roughly an eighth found once. Time point described: sample taken at primary tumor resection. Whole RNA from tumor, nontumor lung or frozen PBMC was sequenced unsorted. The sample here was PBMCs, taken at surgery. The receptor set was obtained from a male donor with early-stage non-small cell lung cancer.

This clonotype turned up a few times. The rearrangement uses TRBV20-1 and TRBJ2-7, with 10 bases lining up with TRBD2. This CDR3 spans 14 amino acids. Looked up from germline, CDR1 is DFQATT and CDR2 is SNEGSKA (reference sequence). V lost 4 bases and J lost 6; bases outside the gene matches: 9. The DNA for the CDR3 is TGCAGTGCTATACTAGCGGGGACCGCCCTCGAGCAGTACTTC. Its translation: CSAILAGTALEQYF.

This clonotype was detected ten times or more. V is TRBV11-1 and J is TRBJ2-2; D not certain. The CDR3 is 14 amino acids. Looked up from germline, CDR1 is SGHAT and CDR2 is FQDESV (reference sequence). V was cut by 2 bases and J by 5 bases, with 9 bases left in between. CDR3 residues: CASSLRLGTGELFF. The CDR3 DNA is TGTGCCAGCAGCTTACGCCTTGGAACCGGGGAGCTGTTTTTT.

The V call is TRBV29-1, the J call TRBJ1-1, with TRBD1 matching over 10 bases. This CDR3 region has 13 residues. Germline V lookup: CDR1 SQVTM, CDR2 ANQGSEA. V dropped 7 bases and J dropped 3; count of bases not matched to a gene: 5. The DNA for the CDR3 is TGCAGCGGACAGGGGGCTCAGGACACTGAAGCTTTCTTT. This translates into CSGQGAQDTEAFF.

The V gene is TRBV27, the J gene TRBJ2-1, with D possibly TRBD1 on 5 matching bases. Trimming took 5 bases from V and 6 from J, leaving 23 bases between them. Germline loops: CDR1 MNHEY, CDR2 SMNVEV (reference sequence). CDR3 length: 17 residues. The CDR3 coding sequence is TGTGCCAGCAGTCTCTATATCACGCTGGGGCCAACCAATGAGCAGTTCTTC. This gives the protein CASSLYITLGPTNEQFF.

This clonotype has more than one count but fewer than ten. This chain connects TRBV3-1 to TRBJ2-5; D unclear. Trimming stripped 0 bases from V and 5 bases from J, with 4 bases between. This CDR3 is 12 amino acids long. CDR1 and CDR2 from the germline V gene are LGHDT and YNNKEL (reference sequence). The CDR3 is CASSQDRETQYF. DNA of the CDR3: TGTGCCAGCAGCCAAGATCGGGAGACCCAGTACTTC.

The chain joins TRBV6-6 to TRBJ2-3, with D tentatively TRBD2 (7 bases). Germline V gene data show CDR1 as MNHNY and CDR2 as SVGAGI (reference sequence). Trimming pared 7 bases from V and 4 bases from J, leaving 15 bases between. The CDR3 runs to 14 residues. This CDR3 is CASIPGGASDTQYF. CDR3 in DNA: TGTGCCAGCATCCCGGGGGGCGCATCAGATACGCAGTATTTT.